These 26 T cell receptor beta chains were all obtained from the same sample, sequenced in a study of cytomegalovirus exposure and HLA in healthy donors (dated by TCRdb to the late 2010s). Library preparation was by the immunoSEQ multiplex PCR assay. For the multiplex PCR, a mixture combining 60 forward primers for TCR Vbeta segments and 13 reverse primers for TCR Jbeta segments was used. What TCRdb holds here is the immuneACCESS table cut down to in-frame rearrangements. Part of the clones is not present; checked against another copy, under half of the missing clones reflect an unresolved V gene, and the others are unexplained. The sample table lists about 130,000 clones, around three quarters of them with a count of one. Over 2% of the sample belongs to the ten largest clones. The sequenced material came from PBMCs. Receptor source: a woman aged 60-75 years in good health and CMV-seropositive.

V is TRBV19 and J is TRBJ1-5; 9 bases fit TRBD1. The germline gives CDR1 LNHDA, CDR2 SQIVND (reference sequence). The CDR3 extends over 14 amino acids. After removal of 10 bases from V and 6 bases from J, the junction contained 10 bases not matched to a gene. The CDR3, as DNA: TGTGCCACCCATTTGGGGACAGGGAGTCAGCCCCAGCATTTT. It encodes CATHLGTGSQPQHF.

The chain links TRBV27 to TRBJ1-5; 8 nucleotides line up with TRBD1. The CDR3 sequence is 15 residues long. The V and J ends lost 6 bases and 5 bases, in that order; junction bases with no gene match: 9. The germline V gene has CDR1 MNHEY and CDR2 SMNVEV (reference sequence). For the CDR3, the DNA is TGTGCCAGCAGCTGGGGGCAGGGGGCATATCAGCCCCAGCATTTT. Translation gives CASSWGQGAYQPQHF.

This chain joins TRBV7-2 and TRBJ2-4, with 8 bases lining up with TRBD2. Germline CDR1 and CDR2: SGHTA and FQGNSA. The ends lost 1 base at V and 6 bases at J; junction bases unmatched: 8. The CDR3 has 16 residues. For the CDR3, the DNA is TGTGCCAGCAGCTTAGTGGTCGGGGGGGCCCCAAACATTCAGTACTTC. Translating it yields CASSLVVGGAPNIQYF. Supplemented by reference TRBV7-2 and TRBJ2-4, the full variable domain reads GAGVSQSPSNKVTEKGKDVELRCDPISGHTALYWYRQSLGQGLEFLIYFQGNSAPDKSGLPSDRFSAERTGGSVSTLTIQRTQQEDSAVYLCASSLVVGGAPNIQYFGAGTRLSVL.

This clone was detected once. The chain carries TRBV5-1 and TRBJ1-2, with 7 bases fitting TRBD1. The CDR3 contains 15 residues. Germline V gene data show CDR1 as SGHRS and CDR2 as YFSETQ. J lost 8 bases, V lost 4 bases, and 14 bases had no gene match. The CDR3, as DNA: TGCGCCAGCAGCCCCCCCCGAGAGGGGGCGGCAGGCTACACCTTC. The encoded protein is CASSPPREGAAGYTF. The entire variable domain, with the rest obtained from reference TRBV5-1 and TRBJ1-2, is as follows: KAGVTQTPRYLIKTRGQQVTLSCSPISGHRSVSWYQQTPGQGLQFLFEYFSETQRNKGNFPGRFSGRQFSNSRSEMNVSTLELGDSALYLCASSPPREGAAGYTFGSGTRLTVV.

This clone appeared a few times. The genes are TRBV2 and TRBJ1-6; TRBD1 matches at 10 bases. Trimming took 8 bases from V and 10 from J; bases not matched to a gene: 11. The germline V gene has CDR1 SNHLY and CDR2 FYNNEI. The CDR3 is made up of 15 amino acids. The CDR3 nucleotides are TGTGCCAGCGACGGCCCGGGACAGGGGTACTCACCCCTCCACTTT. Translating it yields CASDGPGQGYSPLHF.

The chain combines TRBV5-6 with TRBJ2-1, with D perhaps TRBD1 (6 bases). V gave up 0 bases and J gave up 1 base, with 11 bases separating them. The CDR3 loop spans 16 amino acids. In germline, CDR1 is SGHDT, CDR2 YYEEEE. The CDR3 spells CASSLGDRLSYNEQFF. The CDR3 coding sequence is TGTGCCAGCAGCTTGGGCGACAGGCTATCCTACAATGAGCAGTTCTTC.

This rearrangement joins TRBV19 to TRBJ2-7; D remains ambiguous. Germline V gene sequence: CDR1 LNHDA, CDR2 SQIVND (reference sequence). The CDR3 loop spans 14 amino acids. V lost 2 bases and J 7 bases, leaving 15 bases between the germline ends. The CDR3 region has the DNA TGTGCCAGTAGTATAAGCGACTCCTCTGGGGAGCAGTACTTC. Amino acids: CASSISDSSGEQYF.

The table lists this clone with a few counts. V usage is TRBV10-3 and J usage is TRBJ1-1; TRBD1 agrees at 8 bases. This CDR3 region has 14 residues. J was trimmed by 4 bases and V by 9 bases; bases with no gene match: 10. The germline gives CDR1 ENHRY, CDR2 SYGVKD. CDR3 in DNA: TGTGCCATTCAGACTCAAACAGGGGGCACTGAAGCTTTCTTT. Encoded protein: CAIQTQTGGTEAFF.

The genes are TRBV2 and TRBJ2-7; tentatively, D is TRBD1 (6 bases). V dropped 5 bases and J dropped 1 base, with 9 bases sitting between them. Germline loops: CDR1 SNHLY, CDR2 FYNNEI. The CDR3 extends over 13 amino acids. In nucleotides, the CDR3 is TGTGCCAGCAGTTCGGACAGTTCCTACGAGCAGTACTTC. It specifies CASSSDSSYEQYF. Together with reference TRBV2 and TRBJ2-7, the CDR3 gives the full variable domain: EPEVTQTPSHQVTQMGQEVILRCVPISNHLYFYWYRQILGQKVEFLVSFYNNEISEKSEIFDDQFSVERPDGSNFTLKIRSTKLEDSAMYFCASSSDSSYEQYFGPGTRLTVT.

The rearrangement uses TRBV11-3 and TRBJ1-3; 7 bases map to TRBD1. Germline CDR1 reads SGHNT; CDR2 reads YENEEA. CDR3 length: 14 residues. V gave up 5 bases and J gave up 4 bases; unmatched junction bases: 5. CDR3 loop: CASSDRDSGNTIYF. The CDR3 DNA sequence: TGTGCCAGCAGCGACCGGGACAGCGGAAACACCATATATTTT.

The chain recombines TRBV18 with TRBJ1-2; maybe TRBD1 (6 bases). Germline-derived CDR1 and CDR2 are KGHSH and LQKENI. Trimming took 6 bases from V and 4 from J, leaving 21 bases between them. The CDR3 runs 16 residues. DNA for the CDR3: TGTGCCAGCTCGGAGACGACAGGTGTGAGCTTCTATGGCTACACCTTC. This sequence encodes CASSETTGVSFYGYTF.

This chain links TRBV5-1 with TRBJ1-1; the D gene is possibly TRBD1 (6 bases). This CDR3 region has 14 residues. The V and J ends lost 4 bases and 5 bases respectively, with 15 bases between them. Germline-derived CDR1 and CDR2 are SGHRS and YFSETQ. The DNA for the CDR3 is TGCGCCAGCAGCGACCAGGGGTCTTGGACTGAAGCTTTCTTT. It encodes CASSDQGSWTEAFF.

This CDR3 is CASSSIAGNIQYF. The CDR3 DNA reads as TGCGCCAGCAGCTCCATAGCAGGGAACATTCAGTACTTC. The chain uses TRBV5-1 and TRBJ2-4, with D perhaps TRBD1 (5 bases). This CDR3 is 13 amino acids long. Germline CDR1 SGHRS, CDR2 YFSETQ. Trimming took off 3 bases at V and 7 bases at J, with 11 bases between the two ends.

The chain combines TRBV19 with TRBJ2-1, with a possible D match to TRBD1 (6 bases). CDR1 and CDR2 from the germline V gene are LNHDA and SQIVND (reference sequence). The CDR3 contains 14 residues. V was clipped by 7 bases and J by 4 bases, with 14 bases between them. The CDR3 protein is CASIGGRSYNEQFF. The CDR3 bases are TGTGCCAGTATAGGGGGACGGAGTTACAATGAGCAGTTCTTC.

The chain links TRBV13 to TRBJ1-3; 7 bases align to TRBD1. The CDR3 spans 15 residues. V was clipped by 2 bases and J by 4 bases; unmatched bases: 5. Germline V gene sequence: CDR1 PRHDT, CDR2 FYEKMQ (reference sequence). The CDR3 coding sequence is TGTGCCAGCAGCTTATCAGGGGGAACGGGAAACACCATATATTTT. Translating it yields CASSLSGGTGNTIYF.

V is TRBV2 and J is TRBJ1-2, with TRBD1 identical over 7 bases. Germline CDR1 is SNHLY and CDR2 is FYNNEI. CDR3 length: 15 residues. V shed 3 bases and J 7 bases; nucleotides not matched to a gene: 11. CDR3 sequence (DNA): TGTGCCAGCAGTGACACTAGTGGAGGGGGCGGTGGCTACACCTTC. Protein sequence: CASSDTSGGGGGYTF.

The CDR3 nucleotides read TGTGCCAGCAGCCCCCAAACGACAGGGGGCATCGAGCAGTACTTC. Protein sequence: CASSPQTTGGIEQYF. The chain employs TRBV6-1 and TRBJ2-7; 10 bases agree with TRBD1. CDR1 and CDR2 from the germline V gene are MNHNS and SASEGT. There are 15 residues in the CDR3. Trimming cost V 6 bases and J 6 bases; bases outside gene matches: 11.

The chain joins TRBV4-1 to TRBJ2-3; 8 nucleotides align to TRBD1. The CDR3 extends over 15 amino acids. Germline assignment: CDR1 MGHRA and CDR2 YSYEKL. The trim removed 4 bases at V and 1 base at J, leaving 4 bases unmatched. DNA for the CDR3: TGCGCCAGCAGCCGACAGGGGTCGGGCACAGATACGCAGTATTTT. Its protein product is CASSRQGSGTDTQYF.

This clone was seen more than once but under ten times. The gene calls are TRBV7-6 and TRBJ2-3; no firm D call. Trimming took 4 bases from V and 6 from J, leaving 11 bases between them. Germline CDR1 SGHVS, CDR2 FNYEAQ. The CDR3 sequence is 13 residues long. The CDR3 coding sequence is TGTGCCAGCAGCTCCACGCCTGGCGATACGCAGTATTTT. Protein sequence: CASSSTPGDTQYF.

The chain couples TRBV2 to TRBJ1-2; D is unresolved. V was clipped by 7 bases and J by 0 bases, with 9 bases between them. This CDR3 is built from 13 residues. Germline CDR1 and CDR2: SNHLY and FYNNEI. CDR3 amino acids: CASNTYSNYGYTF. CDR3 nucleotides: TGTGCCAGCAATACTTACTCTAACTATGGCTACACCTTC.

The CDR3 bases are TGTGCCAGCAGCCTCCGACAGGGTCGAGAAAAACTGTTTTTT. Its translation is CASSLRQGREKLFF. The chain recombines TRBV4-2 with TRBJ1-4; TRBD1 matches 7 bases. Germline CDR1 reads LGHNA; CDR2 reads YNFKEQ. The junction had 7 bases not matched to a gene; V was cut back by 4 bases and J by 8 bases. The CDR3 covers 14 residues.

V is TRBV11-1 and J is TRBJ1-1; D not resolved. Germline-derived CDR1 and CDR2 are SGHAT and FQDESV (reference sequence). The V and J ends lost 3 bases and 8 bases respectively, with 13 bases between them. This CDR3 spans 13 amino acids. The CDR3 spells CASSLRLQGEAFF. The DNA of the CDR3 is TGTGCCAGCAGCTTGAGACTACAAGGCGAAGCTTTCTTT.

The V gene is TRBV4-1, the J gene TRBJ1-2; 9 bases are shared with TRBD1. The CDR3 is 13 amino acids. The J segment lost 4 bases and the V segment lost 3 bases, leaving 0 bases of the junction unmatched. Germline V gene sequence: CDR1 MGHRA, CDR2 YSYEKL. CDR3 loop: CASSQTGGYGYTF. DNA of the CDR3: TGCGCCAGCAGCCAGACAGGGGGCTATGGCTACACCTTC.

The rearrangement links TRBV11-2 to TRBJ2-7, with D maybe TRBD1 (5 bases). CDR3 size: 12 residues. The germline CDR1 and CDR2 sequences are SGHAT and FQNNGV. Between the trimmed V and J ends, which lost 4 bases and 5 bases, there was a span of 9 bases. The CDR3 DNA reads TGTGCCAGCAGCTATCAGGGTGACGAGCAGTACTTC. Its translation is CASSYQGDEQYF. Variable domain in full (rest from reference TRBV11-2 and TRBJ2-7): EAGVAQSPRYKIIEKRQSVAFWCNPISGHATLYWYQQILGQGPKLLIQFQNNGVVDDSQLPKDRFSAERLKGVDSTLKIQPAKLEDSAVYLCASSYQGDEQYFGPGTRLTVT.

This rearrangement joins TRBV18 to TRBJ1-2; 7 positions match TRBD1. Germline CDR1 reads KGHSH; CDR2 reads LQKENI. With 6 bases clipped from V and 3 bases from J, the junction kept 7 bases outside the gene matches. This CDR3 is built from 14 residues. The CDR3 sequence is CASSMGQSYYGYTF. The CDR3 bases are TGTGCCAGCTCCATGGGACAGAGCTACTATGGCTACACCTTC.

This chain connects TRBV19 to TRBJ2-2; the D gene is possibly TRBD1 (6 bases). CDR3 length: 16 amino acids. The germline V gene encodes CDR1 LNHDA and CDR2 SQIVND (reference sequence). Trimming left V 4 bases short and J 6 bases short, with 18 bases between. The CDR3 DNA is TGTGCCAGTAGTAACCAGGGGATGGGGTATTCCGGGGAGCTGTTTTTT. Its translation is CASSNQGMGYSGELFF.